The clone carrying this TCR beta chain was seen a handful of times. The V gene end was trimmed by 5 bases and the J gene end by 7 bases; junction bases not matched to a gene: 5. There are 13 residues in the CDR3. This study enrolled people aged about 18 to 100 from 24 US geographic areas. Participant reports of clinical history set cohort assignment. Two negative PCRs, clearance, or symptom resolution characterized the recovered Cohort 3 donors. This entry comes from a study of blood T cell repertoires in COVID-19. Produced via immunoSEQ multiplex PCR; TCRdb's table is partial and in-frame only. Here the sample spans around 290,000 clones, around 86% being singletons.

Material for sequencing was PBMCs or T cells enriched from blood (not recorded which). The sequence derives from a woman under 30 who had recovered from COVID-19. This chain joins TRBV12-3 or TRBV12-4 and TRBJ1-2, with 9 bases that match TRBD1. The CDR3 DNA is TGTGCCAGCAGTAGAACAGGGGGCGGTGGCTACACCTTC. Protein sequence: CASSRTGGGGYTF.